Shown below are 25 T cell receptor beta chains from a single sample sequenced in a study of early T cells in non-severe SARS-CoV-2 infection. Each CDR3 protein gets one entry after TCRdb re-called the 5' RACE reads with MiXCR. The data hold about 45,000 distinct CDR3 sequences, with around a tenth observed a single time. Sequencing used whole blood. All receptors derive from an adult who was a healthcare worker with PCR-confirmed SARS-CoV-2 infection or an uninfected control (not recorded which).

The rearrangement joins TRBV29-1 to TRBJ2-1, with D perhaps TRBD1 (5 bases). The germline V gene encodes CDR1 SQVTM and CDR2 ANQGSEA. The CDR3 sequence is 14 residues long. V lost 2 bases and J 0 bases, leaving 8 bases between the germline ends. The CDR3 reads CSVESRDSYNEQFF. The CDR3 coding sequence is TGCAGCGTTGAATCCAGGGACTCCTACAATGAGCAGTTCTTC.

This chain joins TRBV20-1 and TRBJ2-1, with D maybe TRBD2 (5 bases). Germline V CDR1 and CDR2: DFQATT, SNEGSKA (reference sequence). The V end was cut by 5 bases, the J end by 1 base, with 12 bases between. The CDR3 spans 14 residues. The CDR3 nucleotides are TGCAGTGCTCCGAGTAGCGATTCCTACAATGAGCAGTTCTTC. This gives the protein CSAPSSDSYNEQFF.

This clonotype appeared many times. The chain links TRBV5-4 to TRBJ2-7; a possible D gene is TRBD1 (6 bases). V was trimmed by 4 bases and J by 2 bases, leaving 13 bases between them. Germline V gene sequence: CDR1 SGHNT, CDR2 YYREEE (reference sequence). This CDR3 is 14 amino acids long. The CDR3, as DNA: TGTGCCAGCAGCAGACGGGACACCGCCTACGAGCAGTACTTC. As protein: CASSRRDTAYEQYF.

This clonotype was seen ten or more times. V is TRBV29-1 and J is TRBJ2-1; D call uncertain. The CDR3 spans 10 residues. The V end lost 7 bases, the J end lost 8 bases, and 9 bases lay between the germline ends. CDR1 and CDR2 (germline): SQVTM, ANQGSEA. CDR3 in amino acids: CSAPGYEQFF. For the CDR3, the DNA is TGCAGCGCACCAGGATATGAGCAGTTCTTC.

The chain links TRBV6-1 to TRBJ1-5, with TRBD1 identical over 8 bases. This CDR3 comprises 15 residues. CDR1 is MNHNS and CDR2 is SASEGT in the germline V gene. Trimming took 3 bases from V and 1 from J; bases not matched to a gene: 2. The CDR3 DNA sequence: TGTGCCAGCAGTGAGACAGGGGTGAGCAATCAGCCCCAGCATTTT. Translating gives CASSETGVSNQPQHF.

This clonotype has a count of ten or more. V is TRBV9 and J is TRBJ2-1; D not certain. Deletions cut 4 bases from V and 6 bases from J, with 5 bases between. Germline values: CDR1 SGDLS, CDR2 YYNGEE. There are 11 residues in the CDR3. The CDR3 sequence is CASSTSNEQFF. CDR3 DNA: TGTGCCAGCAGCACCAGCAATGAGCAGTTCTTC.

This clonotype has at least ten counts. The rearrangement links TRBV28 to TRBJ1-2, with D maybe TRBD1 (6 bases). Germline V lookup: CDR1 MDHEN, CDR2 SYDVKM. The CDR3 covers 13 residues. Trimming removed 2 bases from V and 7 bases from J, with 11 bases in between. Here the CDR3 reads CASSLLQGLGYTF. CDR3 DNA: TGTGCCAGCAGTTTACTGCAGGGGCTTGGCTACACCTTC.

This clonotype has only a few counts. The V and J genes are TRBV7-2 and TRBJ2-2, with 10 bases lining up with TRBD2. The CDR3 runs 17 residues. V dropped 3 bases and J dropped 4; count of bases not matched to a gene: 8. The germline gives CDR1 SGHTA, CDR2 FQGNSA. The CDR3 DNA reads TGTGCCAGCAGCTTGGTTAGCGGGAGGATTATCACCGGGGAGCTGTTTTTT. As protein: CASSLVSGRIITGELFF.

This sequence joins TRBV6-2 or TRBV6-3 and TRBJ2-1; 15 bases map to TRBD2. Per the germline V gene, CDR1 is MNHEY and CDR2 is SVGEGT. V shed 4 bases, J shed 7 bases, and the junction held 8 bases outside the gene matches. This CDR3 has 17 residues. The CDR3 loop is CASSFRTSGRVGNEQFF. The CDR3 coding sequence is TGTGCCAGCAGTTTCCGGACTAGCGGGAGGGTTGGGAATGAGCAGTTCTTC.

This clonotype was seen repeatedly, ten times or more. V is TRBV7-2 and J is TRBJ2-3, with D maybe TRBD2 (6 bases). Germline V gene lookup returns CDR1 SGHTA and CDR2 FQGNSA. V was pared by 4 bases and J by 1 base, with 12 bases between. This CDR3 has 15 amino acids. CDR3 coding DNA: TGTGCCAGCAGCTCGGAGGGCCGGGGCACAGATACGCAGTATTTT. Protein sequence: CASSSEGRGTDTQYF. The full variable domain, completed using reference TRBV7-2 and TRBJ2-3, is GAGVSQSPSNKVTEKGKDVELRCDPISGHTALYWYRQSLGQGLEFLIYFQGNSAPDKSGLPSDRFSAERTGGSVSTLTIQRTQQEDSAVYLCASSSEGRGTDTQYFGPGTRLTVL.

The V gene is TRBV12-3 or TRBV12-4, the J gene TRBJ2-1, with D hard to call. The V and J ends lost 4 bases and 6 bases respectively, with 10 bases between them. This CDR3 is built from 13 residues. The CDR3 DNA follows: TGTGCCAGCAGTTCCAACTGGTTCAATGAGCAGTTCTTC. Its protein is CASSSNWFNEQFF.

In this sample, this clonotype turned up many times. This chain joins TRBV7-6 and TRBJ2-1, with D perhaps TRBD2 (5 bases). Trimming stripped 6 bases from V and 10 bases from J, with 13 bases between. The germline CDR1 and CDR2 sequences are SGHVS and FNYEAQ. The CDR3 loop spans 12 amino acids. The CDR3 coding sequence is TGTGCCAGCAGTTCCGAGGGATTAGAGCAGTTCTTC. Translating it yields CASSSEGLEQFF.

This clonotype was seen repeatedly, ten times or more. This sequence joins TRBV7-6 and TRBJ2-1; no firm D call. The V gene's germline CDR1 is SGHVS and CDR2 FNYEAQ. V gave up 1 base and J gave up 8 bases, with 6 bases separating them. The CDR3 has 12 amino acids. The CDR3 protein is CASSLGRDEQFF. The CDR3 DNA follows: TGTGCCAGCAGCTTAGGACGGGATGAGCAGTTCTTC.

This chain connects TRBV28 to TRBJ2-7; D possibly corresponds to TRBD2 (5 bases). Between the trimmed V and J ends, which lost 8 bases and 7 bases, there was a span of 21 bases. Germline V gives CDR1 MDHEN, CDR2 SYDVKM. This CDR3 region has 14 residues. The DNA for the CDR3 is TGTGCCAGCGTTGAGGAGCTCTGGCGCGGGGAGCAGTACTTC. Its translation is CASVEELWRGEQYF.

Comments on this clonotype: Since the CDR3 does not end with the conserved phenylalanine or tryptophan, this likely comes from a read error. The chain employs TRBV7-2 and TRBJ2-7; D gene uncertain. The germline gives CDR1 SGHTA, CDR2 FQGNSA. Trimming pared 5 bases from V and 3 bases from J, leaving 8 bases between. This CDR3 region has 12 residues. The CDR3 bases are TGTGCCAGCAGCAAAAATAGCTACGAGCAGTACCTC. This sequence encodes CASSKNSYEQYL.

The CDR3 DNA sequence: TGCGCCAGCAGCTTGGACGTGCTCACTGGGGGAAACACCATATATTTT. Translated: CASSLDVLTGGNTIYF. The chain combines TRBV5-1 with TRBJ1-3; D gene uncertain. V lost 0 bases, J lost 4 bases, and 14 bases lay in between. CDR1 and CDR2 (germline): SGHRS, YFSETQ. The CDR3 sequence is 16 residues long.

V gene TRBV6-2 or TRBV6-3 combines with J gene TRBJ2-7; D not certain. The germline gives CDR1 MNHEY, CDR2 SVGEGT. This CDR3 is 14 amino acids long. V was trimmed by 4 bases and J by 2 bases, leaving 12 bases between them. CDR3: CASSSPVWAYEQYF. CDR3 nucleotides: TGTGCCAGCAGTTCCCCAGTCTGGGCCTACGAGCAGTACTTC.

The CDR3 is CSASSTSSNTGELFF. CDR3 coding DNA: TGCAGTGCTAGTTCTACAAGCTCGAACACCGGGGAGCTGTTTTTT. The chain recombines TRBV20-1 with TRBJ2-2; D is unresolved. V lost 3 bases and J lost 0, with 11 bases in between. From germline, CDR1 is DFQATT and CDR2 SNEGSKA (reference sequence). The CDR3 contains 15 residues.

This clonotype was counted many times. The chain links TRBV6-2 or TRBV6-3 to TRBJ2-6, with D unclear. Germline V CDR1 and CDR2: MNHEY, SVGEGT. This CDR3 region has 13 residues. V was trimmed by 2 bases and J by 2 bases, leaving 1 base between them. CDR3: CASSYAGANVLTF. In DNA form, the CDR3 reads TGTGCCAGCAGTTACGCTGGGGCCAACGTCCTGACTTTC.

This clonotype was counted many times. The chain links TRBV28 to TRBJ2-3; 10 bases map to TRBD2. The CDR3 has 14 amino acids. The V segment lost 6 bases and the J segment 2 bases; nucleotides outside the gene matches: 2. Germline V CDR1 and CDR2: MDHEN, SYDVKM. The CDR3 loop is CASSTSGATDTQYF. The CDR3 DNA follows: TGTGCCAGCAGCACTAGCGGGGCCACAGATACGCAGTATTTT.

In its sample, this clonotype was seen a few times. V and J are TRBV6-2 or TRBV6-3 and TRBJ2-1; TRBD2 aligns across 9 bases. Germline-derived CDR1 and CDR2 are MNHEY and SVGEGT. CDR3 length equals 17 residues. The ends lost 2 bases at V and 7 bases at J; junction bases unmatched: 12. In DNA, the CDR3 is TGTGCCAGCAGTTACACTCAGCGGGAGGCCCTCTATAATGAGCAGTTCTTC. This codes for CASSYTQREALYNEQFF.

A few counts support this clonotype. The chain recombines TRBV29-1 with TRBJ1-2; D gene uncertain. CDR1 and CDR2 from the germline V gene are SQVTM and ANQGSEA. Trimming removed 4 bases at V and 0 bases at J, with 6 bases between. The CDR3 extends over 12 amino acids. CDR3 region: CSVVLTNYGYTF. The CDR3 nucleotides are TGCAGCGTTGTCCTAACTAACTATGGCTACACCTTC.

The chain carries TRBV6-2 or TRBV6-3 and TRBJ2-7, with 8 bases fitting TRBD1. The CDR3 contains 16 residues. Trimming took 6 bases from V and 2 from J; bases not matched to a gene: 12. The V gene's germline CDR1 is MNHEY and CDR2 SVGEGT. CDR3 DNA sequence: TGTGCCAGCAGACACGGCTTTGGACAGGGAGCCTACGAGCAGTACTTC. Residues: CASRHGFGQGAYEQYF.

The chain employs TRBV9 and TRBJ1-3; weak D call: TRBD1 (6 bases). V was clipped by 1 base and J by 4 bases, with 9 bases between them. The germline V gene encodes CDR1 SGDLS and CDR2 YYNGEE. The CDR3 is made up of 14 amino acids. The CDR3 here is CASSVMGQGNTIYF. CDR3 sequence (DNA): TGTGCCAGCAGCGTAATGGGACAAGGAAACACCATATATTTT.

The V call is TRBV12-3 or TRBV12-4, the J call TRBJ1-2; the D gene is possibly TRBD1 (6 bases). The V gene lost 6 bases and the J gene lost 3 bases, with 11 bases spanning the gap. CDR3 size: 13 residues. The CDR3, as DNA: TGTGCCAGCAGCCCGGGACAACACTATGGCTACACCTTC. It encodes CASSPGQHYGYTF.